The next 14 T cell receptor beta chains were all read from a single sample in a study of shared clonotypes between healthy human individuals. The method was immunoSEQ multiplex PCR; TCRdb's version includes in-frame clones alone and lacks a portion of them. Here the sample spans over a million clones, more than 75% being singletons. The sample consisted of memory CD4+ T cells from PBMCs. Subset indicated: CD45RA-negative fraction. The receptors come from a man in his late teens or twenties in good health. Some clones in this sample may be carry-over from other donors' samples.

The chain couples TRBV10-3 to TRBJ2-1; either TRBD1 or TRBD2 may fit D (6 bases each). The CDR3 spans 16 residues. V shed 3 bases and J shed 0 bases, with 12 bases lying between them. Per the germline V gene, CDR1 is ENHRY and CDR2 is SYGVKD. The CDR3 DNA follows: TGTGCCATCAGTGATTCGGGGGCGATCTCCTACAATGAGCAGTTCTTC. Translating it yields CAISDSGAISYNEQFF.

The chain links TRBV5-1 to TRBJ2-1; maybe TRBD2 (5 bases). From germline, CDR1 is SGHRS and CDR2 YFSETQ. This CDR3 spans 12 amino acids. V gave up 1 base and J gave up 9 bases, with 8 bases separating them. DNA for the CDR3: TGCGCCAGCAGCTTGCTAAGCGGTGAGCAGTTCTTC. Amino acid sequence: CASSLLSGEQFF. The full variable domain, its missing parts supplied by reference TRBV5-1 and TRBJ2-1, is KAGVTQTPRYLIKTRGQQVTLSCSPISGHRSVSWYQQTPGQGLQFLFEYFSETQRNKGNFPGRFSGRQFSNSRSEMNVSTLELGDSALYLCASSLLSGEQFFGPGTRLTVL.

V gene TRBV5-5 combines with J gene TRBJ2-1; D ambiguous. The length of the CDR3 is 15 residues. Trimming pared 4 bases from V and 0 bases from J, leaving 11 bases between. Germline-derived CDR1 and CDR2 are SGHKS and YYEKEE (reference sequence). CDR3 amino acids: CASSTTVNSYNEQFF. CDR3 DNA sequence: TGTGCCAGCAGCACGACGGTGAACTCCTACAATGAGCAGTTCTTC.

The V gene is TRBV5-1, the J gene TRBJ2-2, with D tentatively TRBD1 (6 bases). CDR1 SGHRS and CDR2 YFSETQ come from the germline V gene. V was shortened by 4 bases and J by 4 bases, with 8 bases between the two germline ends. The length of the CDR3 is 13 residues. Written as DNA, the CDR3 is TGCGCCAGCAGCCCACAGGGCACCGGGGAGCTGTTTTTT. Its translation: CASSPQGTGELFF.

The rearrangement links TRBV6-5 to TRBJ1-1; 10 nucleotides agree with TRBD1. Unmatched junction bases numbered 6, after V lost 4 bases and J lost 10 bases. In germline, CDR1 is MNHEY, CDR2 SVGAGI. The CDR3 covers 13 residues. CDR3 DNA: TGTGCCAGCAGTTTTCCCGGGACAGGGGTAGCTTTCTTT. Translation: CASSFPGTGVAFF.

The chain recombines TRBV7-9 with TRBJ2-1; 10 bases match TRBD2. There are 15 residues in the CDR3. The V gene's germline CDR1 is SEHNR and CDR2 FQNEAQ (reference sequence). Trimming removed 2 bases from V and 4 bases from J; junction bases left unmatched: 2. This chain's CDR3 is CASSLSGRDYNEQFF. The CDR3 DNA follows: TGTGCCAGCAGCTTAAGCGGGAGGGATTACAATGAGCAGTTCTTC. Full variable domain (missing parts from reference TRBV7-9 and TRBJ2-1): DTGVSQNPRHKITKRGQNVTFRCDPISEHNRLYWYRQTLGQGPEFLTYFQNEAQLEKSRLLSDRFSAERPKGSFSTLEIQRTEQGDSAMYLCASSLSGRDYNEQFFGPGTRLTVL.

CDR3 sequence reads: CASSLSLAGTRQETQYF. The DNA of the CDR3 is TGTGCCAGCAGCTTGTCGCTAGCGGGGACCCGCCAAGAGACCCAGTACTTC. The rearrangement links TRBV5-6 to TRBJ2-5; 9 bases line up with TRBD2. The CDR3 consists of 17 residues. CDR1 SGHDT and CDR2 YYEEEE come from the germline V gene. The ends lost 1 base at V and 1 base at J; junction bases unmatched: 8.

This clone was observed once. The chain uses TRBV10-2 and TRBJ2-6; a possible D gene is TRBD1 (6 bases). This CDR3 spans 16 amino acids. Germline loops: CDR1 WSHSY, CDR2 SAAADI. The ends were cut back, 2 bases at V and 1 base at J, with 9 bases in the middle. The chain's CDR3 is CASSEATGSGANVLTF. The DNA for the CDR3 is TGCGCCAGCAGTGAGGCCACAGGGTCTGGGGCCAACGTCCTGACTTTC.

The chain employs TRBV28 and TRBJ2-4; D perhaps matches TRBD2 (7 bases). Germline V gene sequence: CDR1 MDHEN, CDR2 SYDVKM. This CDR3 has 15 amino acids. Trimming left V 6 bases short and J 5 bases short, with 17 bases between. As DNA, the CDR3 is TGTGCCAGCAGCCGAGGGGGGGACGGGCAAAACATTCAGTACTTC. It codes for CASSRGGDGQNIQYF.

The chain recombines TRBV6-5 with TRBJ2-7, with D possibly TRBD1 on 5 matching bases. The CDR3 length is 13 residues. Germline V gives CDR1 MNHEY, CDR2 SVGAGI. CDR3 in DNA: TGTGCGATAAGAGAGGCAGGGACCTACGAGCAGTACTTC. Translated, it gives CAIREAGTYEQYF.

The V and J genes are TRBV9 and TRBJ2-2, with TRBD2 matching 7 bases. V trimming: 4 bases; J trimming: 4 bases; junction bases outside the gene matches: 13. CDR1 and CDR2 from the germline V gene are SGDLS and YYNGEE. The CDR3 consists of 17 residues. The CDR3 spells CASSPRAAGVSTGELFF. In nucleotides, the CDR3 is TGTGCCAGCAGCCCACGAGCGGCGGGAGTATCCACCGGGGAGCTGTTTTTT.

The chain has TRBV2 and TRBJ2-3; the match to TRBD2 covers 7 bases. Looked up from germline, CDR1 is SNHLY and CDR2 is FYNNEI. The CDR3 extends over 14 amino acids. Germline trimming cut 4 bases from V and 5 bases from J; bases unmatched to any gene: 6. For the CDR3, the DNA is TGTGCCAGCAGTGCTGCGGGAGCGGAAGATACGCAGTATTTT. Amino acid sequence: CASSAAGAEDTQYF.

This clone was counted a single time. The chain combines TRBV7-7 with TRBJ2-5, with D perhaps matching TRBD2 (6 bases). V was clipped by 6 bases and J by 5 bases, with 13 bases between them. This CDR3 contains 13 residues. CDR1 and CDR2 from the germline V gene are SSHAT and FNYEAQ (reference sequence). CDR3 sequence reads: CASSQAGGETQYF. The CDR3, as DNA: TGTGCCAGCAGTCAAGCGGGTGGGGAGACCCAGTACTTC. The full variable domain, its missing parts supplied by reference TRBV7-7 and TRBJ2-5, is GAGVSQSPRYKVTKRGQDVTLRCDPISSHATLYWYQQALGQGPEFLTYFNYEAQPDKSGLPSDRFSAERPEGSISTLTIQRTEQRDSAMYRCASSQAGGETQYFGPGTRLLVL.

CDR3 loop: CASRHSQVPKTDTQYF. DNA of the CDR3: TGTGCCAGCAGACATTCACAGGTCCCCAAAACAGATACGCAGTATTTT. The V call is TRBV2, the J call TRBJ2-3; TRBD1 is a possible D gene (5 bases). The germline V gene has CDR1 SNHLY and CDR2 FYNNEI. Between the trimmed V and J ends, which lost 6 bases and 3 bases, there was a span of 19 bases. The CDR3 has 16 residues.